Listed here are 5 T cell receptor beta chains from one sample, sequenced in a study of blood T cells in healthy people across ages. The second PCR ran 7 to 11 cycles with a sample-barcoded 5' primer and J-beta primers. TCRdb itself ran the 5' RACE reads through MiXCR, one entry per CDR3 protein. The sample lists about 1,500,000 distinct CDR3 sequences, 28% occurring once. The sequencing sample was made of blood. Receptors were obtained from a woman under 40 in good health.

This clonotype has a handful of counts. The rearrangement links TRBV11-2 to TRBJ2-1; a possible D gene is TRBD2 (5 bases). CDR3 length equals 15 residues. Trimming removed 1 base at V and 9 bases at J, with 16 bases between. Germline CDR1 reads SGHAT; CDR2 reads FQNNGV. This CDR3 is CASSLGTDPLGEQFF. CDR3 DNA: TGTGCCAGCAGCTTAGGGACTGACCCCCTCGGTGAGCAGTTCTTC. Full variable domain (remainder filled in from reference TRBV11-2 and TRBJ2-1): EAGVAQSPRYKIIEKRQSVAFWCNPISGHATLYWYQQILGQGPKLLIQFQNNGVVDDSQLPKDRFSAERLKGVDSTLKIQPAKLEDSAVYLCASSLGTDPLGEQFFGPGTRLTVL.

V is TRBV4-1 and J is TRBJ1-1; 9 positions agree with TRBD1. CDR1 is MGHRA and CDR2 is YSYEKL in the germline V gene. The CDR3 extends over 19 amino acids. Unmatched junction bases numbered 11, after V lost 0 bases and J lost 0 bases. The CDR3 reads CASSQDMKYRGQVNTEAFF. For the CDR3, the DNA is TGCGCCAGCAGCCAAGACATGAAGTACAGGGGGCAAGTGAACACTGAAGCTTTCTTT.

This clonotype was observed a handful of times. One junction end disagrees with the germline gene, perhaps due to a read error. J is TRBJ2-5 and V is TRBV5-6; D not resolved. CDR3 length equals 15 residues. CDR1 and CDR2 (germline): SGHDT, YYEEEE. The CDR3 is CASSFPVQNQETRYF. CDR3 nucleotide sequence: TGTGCCAGCAGCTTCCCCGTCCAGAACCAAGAGACCCGGTACTTC.

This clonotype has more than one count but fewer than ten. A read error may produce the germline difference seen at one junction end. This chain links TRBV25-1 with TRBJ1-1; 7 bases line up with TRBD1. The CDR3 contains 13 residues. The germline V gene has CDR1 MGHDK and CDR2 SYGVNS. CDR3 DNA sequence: TGTGCCAGCAGTGTGACAGGGACCACTGAAGTTTTCTTT. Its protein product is CASSVTGTTEVFF. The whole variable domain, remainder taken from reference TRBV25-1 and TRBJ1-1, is EADIYQTPRYLVIGTGKKITLECSQTMGHDKMYWYQQDPGMELHLIHYSYGVNSTEKGDLSSESTVSRIRTEHFPLTLESARPSHTSQYLCASSVTGTTEVFFGQGTRLTVV.

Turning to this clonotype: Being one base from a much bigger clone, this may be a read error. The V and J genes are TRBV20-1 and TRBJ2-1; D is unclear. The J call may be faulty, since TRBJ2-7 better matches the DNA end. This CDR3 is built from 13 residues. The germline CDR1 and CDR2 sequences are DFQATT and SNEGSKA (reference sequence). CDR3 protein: CSALYDSLNEQYF. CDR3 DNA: TGCAGTGCTCTTTACGACTCCCTCAATGAGCAGTACTTC.